The entry below gives a single TCR beta chain sequence along with its context. These data come from a study of blood T cell repertoires in COVID-19. Study details: Whether acute or convalescent, the COVID-19 samples came from the United States, Italy and Spain. In each case, the material was cDNA or gDNA derived from T cells, B-cell-depleted T cells, or PBMCs.

Per the study methods: From reference gene primer amplification, estimates of nucleated cell counts were derived. Assay used: immunoSEQ multiplex PCR; TCRdb lists only in-frame clones, some missing. The V and J calls and clone size were taken over from that table, and D and trimming were inferred from the DNA. Of 25,000 or so clones in the sample, 65% to 90% were seen once. This CDR3 is 11 amino acids long. V lost 3 bases and J lost 12, with 9 bases in between. Germline CDR1 is MNHEY and CDR2 is SMNVEV (reference sequence). The TCR comes from a human donor in a cohort sampled during active COVID-19. The J gene is TRBJ2-1, the V gene TRBV27; a possible D gene is TRBD1 (6 bases). Sequences were obtained from peripheral blood. The CDR3 region has the DNA TGTGCCAGCAGTTTGTCCAGGGGGCAGTTCTTC. Its protein product is CASSLSRGQFF.